This record looks at one T cell receptor beta chain sequence and its context. Method: immunoSEQ multiplex PCR; TCRdb's copy keeps in-frame clones and lacks some. The sample includes about 35,000 clones, more than 90% of them seen just once. V gave up 2 bases and J gave up 0 bases, with 7 bases separating them. The CDR3 is 15 amino acids. Per the germline V gene, CDR1 is SGHTA and CDR2 is FQGNSA. This record comes from a study of T cell changes during pregnancy in multiple sclerosis. The rearrangement joins TRBV7-2 to TRBJ2-2; D remains unclear. The sample consisted of peripheral blood, taken in the third trimester of pregnancy. The TCR originated in a female donor in good health, enrolled as a control in a pregnancy study. CDR3 amino acids: CASSLSSTNTGELFF. For the CDR3, the DNA is TGTGCCAGCAGCTTAAGTAGTACGAACACCGGGGAGCTGTTTTTT.